The rows below give T cell receptor beta chains drawn from one sample of a study of control samples from healthy donors and cancer patients. Repertoires were generated with immunoSEQ multiplex PCR, while TCRdb's copy carries only in-frame clones and drops some. The data show about 100,000 clones, about 90% seen once. Sequencing used blood. These receptor sequences come from a woman aged 45-65 years in good health. CDR3s include the opening cysteine and the closing phenylalanine or tryptophan. Each record gives: V gene, D gene, clone size, J gene, CDR3 length, CDR3 protein, CDR3 DNA. D genes are given only for firm matches. Clone size appears in some rows only: once, few, many, or a class for an expanded clone.

V: TRBV6-5; D: .; size: .; J: TRBJ1-6; length: 16; CDR3: CASSYSDQGWNSPLHF; DNA: TGTGCCAGCAGTTACTCAGATCAGGGGTGGAATTCACCCCTCCACTTT
V: TRBV18; D: TRBD1; size: .; J: TRBJ2-7; length: 16; CDR3: CASSYSPGQGGYEQYF; DNA: TGTGCCAGCTCATACAGTCCGGGACAGGGAGGCTACGAGCAGTACTTC
V: TRBV15; D: .; size: .; J: TRBJ1-4; length: 14; CDR3: CATSLAATNEKLFF; DNA: TGTGCCACCAGCTTAGCTGCAACTAATGAAAAACTGTTTTTT
V: TRBV9; D: .; size: once; J: TRBJ1-1; length: 13; CDR3: CASSVVMNTEAFF; DNA: TGTGCCAGCAGCGTAGTTATGAACACTGAAGCTTTCTTT
V: TRBV11-2; D: TRBD2; size: .; J: TRBJ2-7; length: 13; CDR3: CASSRGGAYEQYF; DNA: TGTGCCAGCAGCCGCGGGGGGGCCTACGAGCAGTACTTC
V: TRBV5-5; D: .; size: .; J: TRBJ2-1; length: 12; CDR3: CASSFVYNEQFF; DNA: TGTGCCAGCAGCTTCGTATACAATGAGCAGTTCTTC
V: TRBV5-1; D: .; size: .; J: TRBJ1-2; length: 13; CDR3: CASSLRGYYGYTF; DNA: TGCGCCAGCAGCTTACGGGGATACTATGGCTACACCTTC
V: TRBV6-5; D: .; size: .; J: TRBJ2-7; length: 13; CDR3: CASSYSKAYEQYF; DNA: TGTGCCAGCAGTTACTCGAAGGCCTACGAGCAGTACTTC
V: TRBV15; D: TRBD2; size: .; J: TRBJ2-7; length: 15; CDR3: CATSRDRGGLYEQYF; DNA: TGTGCCACCAGCAGAGATCGGGGGGGGCTATACGAGCAGTACTTC
V: TRBV5-1; D: .; size: .; J: TRBJ2-6; length: 16; CDR3: CASSLVQNSGANVLTF; DNA: TGCGCCAGCAGCTTGGTACAGAACTCTGGGGCCAACGTCCTGACTTTC
V: TRBV19; D: .; size: few; J: TRBJ2-2; length: 13; CDR3: CASGKFGWRELFF; DNA: TGTGCCAGTGGTAAATTTGGGTGGCGGGAGCTGTTTTTT
V: TRBV6-1; D: .; size: .; J: TRBJ2-1; length: 13; CDR3: CASSDRAGWEQFF; DNA: TGTGCCAGCAGTGATCGGGCTGGTTGGGAGCAGTTCTTC
V: TRBV24-1; D: TRBD1; size: .; J: TRBJ2-6; length: 19; CDR3: CATSDWRTGAVSGANVLTF; DNA: TGTGCCACCAGTGATTGGAGGACAGGGGCCGTCTCTGGGGCCAACGTCCTGACTTTC
V: TRBV11-2; D: .; size: .; J: TRBJ2-2; length: 14; CDR3: CASREGVFSGELFF; DNA: TGTGCCAGCAGGGAGGGGGTCTTTTCCGGGGAGCTGTTTTTT
V: TRBV5-6; D: .; size: .; J: TRBJ2-2; length: 15; CDR3: CASSIRPGRTGELFF; DNA: TGTGCCAGCAGTATAAGGCCGGGGCGCACCGGGGAGCTGTTTTTT
V: TRBV7-6; D: TRBD1; size: once; J: TRBJ1-6; length: 16; CDR3: CASSLRGGQANSPLHF; DNA: TGTGCCAGCAGCTTAAGGGGGGGACAGGCGAATTCACCCCTCCACTTT
V: TRBV4-3; D: .; size: .; J: TRBJ2-1; length: 16; CDR3: CASSQERARAYNEQFF; DNA: TGCGCCAGCAGCCAAGAAAGGGCGAGGGCTTACAATGAGCAGTTCTTC
V: TRBV12-3/TRBV12-4; D: .; size: .; J: TRBJ1-1; length: 12; CDR3: CASSDRNTEAFF; DNA: TGTGCCAGCAGTGACAGAAACACTGAAGCTTTCTTT
V: TRBV2; D: .; size: .; J: TRBJ1-1; length: 15; CDR3: CASTQGTVAATEAFF; DNA: TGTGCCAGCACCCAGGGTACGGTTGCGGCCACTGAAGCTTTCTTT
V: TRBV5-4; D: TRBD2; size: once; J: TRBJ2-3; length: 19; CDR3: CASSMIYIAGAHGTDTQYF; DNA: TGTGCCAGCAGCATGATATATATAGCGGGGGCCCATGGCACAGATACGCAGTATTTT
V: TRBV7-3; D: .; size: .; J: TRBJ2-1; length: 15; CDR3: CASSLESLIHPEQFF; DNA: TGTGCCAGCAGCTTAGAATCCCTCATACACCCGGAGCAGTTCTTC
V: TRBV29-1; D: .; size: .; J: TRBJ1-1; length: 14; CDR3: CSVGEGTEASRRIF; DNA: .
V: TRBV10-3; D: TRBD1; size: .; J: TRBJ2-7; length: 16; CDR3: CAISDPGTGRPYEQYF; DNA: TGTGCCATCAGTGACCCGGGGACAGGCCGTCCCTACGAGCAGTACTTC
V: TRBV9; D: .; size: .; J: TRBJ2-2; length: 12; CDR3: CASSMASGELFF; DNA: TGTGCCAGTAGCATGGCGTCCGGGGAGCTGTTTTTT